This TCR beta chain was sequenced in a study of neurological immune-mediated disorders. TCRdb processed the 5' RACE reads anew with MiXCR; each CDR3 protein has one entry. The sample carries 70,000 to 90,000 distinct CDR3 sequences, less than 5.5% recorded once. This clonotype was found many times. Its target is unknown. The unsorted libraries were generated from a total of 2 million PBMCs, which had been stored in RNAlater at -80 C. The V gene's germline CDR1 is SGHRS and CDR2 YFSETQ. The CDR3 spans 15 residues. V was pared by 2 bases and J by 2 bases, with 2 bases of the junction left unmatched. Whole-study findings and limits: The greatest TCR clonal expansion appeared in HTLV-1-associated myelopathy and the smallest, falling below healthy controls, in multiple sclerosis.

The clonotype comes from a woman aged 30 to 39 with multiple sclerosis. J is TRBJ2-3 and V is TRBV5-1; the match to TRBD2 covers 10 bases. The sample consisted of PBMCs. The chain's CDR3 is CASSFSGGYTDTQYF. As DNA, the CDR3 is TGCGCCAGCAGCTTTAGCGGGGGGTACACAGATACGCAGTATTTT.